These T cell receptor beta chains were read from a single sample in a study of T cells in Graves' hyperthyroidism and ophthalmopathy. TCRdb re-called the multiplex PCR reads with MiXCR, one entry per CDR3 protein. The sample lists 560,000 or so distinct CDR3 sequences; around 20% were seen once. The specimen sequenced was blood. The receptors were sampled from a man aged 35 to 55 with Graves' ophthalmopathy. Both conserved end residues are part of each CDR3. A D gene is named only where the DNA matches it firmly. A clone size is listed for some rows: how often the clone was seen (once, few, many), or a class if it is expanded.

D gene: NA; clone size: few; J gene: TRBJ2-1; V gene: TRBV18; CDR3 length: 13; CDR3 protein: CASSPPRGDEQFF; CDR3 DNA: TGTGCCAGCTCACCCCCCAGGGGCGATGAGCAGTTCTTC
D gene: NA; clone size: few; J gene: TRBJ2-7; V gene: TRBV5-1; CDR3 length: 15; CDR3 protein: CASSLGTGNMYEQYF; CDR3 DNA: TGCGCCAGCAGCTTGGGAACAGGGAATATGTACGAGCAGTACTTC
D gene: TRBD1; clone size: NA; J gene: TRBJ1-5; V gene: TRBV6-2/TRBV6-3; CDR3 length: 15; CDR3 protein: CASSYTGQGGQPQHF; CDR3 DNA: TGTGCCAGCAGTTACACGGGACAGGGAGGGCAGCCCCAGCATTTT
D gene: NA; clone size: many; J gene: TRBJ2-3; V gene: TRBV4-2; CDR3 length: 15; CDR3 protein: CASSQATGSADTQYF; CDR3 DNA: TGTGCCAGCAGCCAAGCTACGGGATCGGCAGATACGCAGTATTTT
D gene: TRBD1; clone size: NA; J gene: TRBJ1-3; V gene: TRBV7-9; CDR3 length: 14; CDR3 protein: CASSWTGAGNTIYF; CDR3 DNA: TGTGCCAGCAGCTGGACAGGGGCTGGAAACACCATATATTTT
D gene: TRBD1; clone size: NA; J gene: TRBJ2-1; V gene: TRBV6-1; CDR3 length: 16; CDR3 protein: CASSLPDRSSYNEQFF; CDR3 DNA: TGTGCCAGCAGCCTTCCGGACAGGAGCTCCTACAATGAGCAGTTCTTC
D gene: NA; clone size: few; J gene: TRBJ2-4; V gene: TRBV30; CDR3 length: 12; CDR3 protein: CAWRRAKNIQYF; CDR3 DNA: TGTGCCTGGAGGAGAGCCAAAAACATTCAGTACTTC
D gene: NA; clone size: many; J gene: TRBJ2-1; V gene: TRBV5-1; CDR3 length: 14; CDR3 protein: CASSSGDHYNEQFF; CDR3 DNA: TGCGCCAGCAGCTCGGGGGACCACTACAATGAGCAGTTCTTC
D gene: TRBD1; clone size: many; J gene: TRBJ1-6; V gene: TRBV6-1; CDR3 length: 14; CDR3 protein: CASRRTGGNSPLHF; CDR3 DNA: TGTGCCAGCAGACGTACAGGGGGTAATTCACCCCTCCACTTT
D gene: NA; clone size: NA; J gene: TRBJ2-4; V gene: TRBV6-2/TRBV6-3; CDR3 length: 16; CDR3 protein: CASSYSVGEAKNIQYF; CDR3 DNA: TGTGCCAGCAGTTACTCTGTGGGGGAGGCCAAAAACATTCAGTACTTC
D gene: NA; clone size: few; J gene: TRBJ2-7; V gene: TRBV20-1; CDR3 length: 12; CDR3 protein: CSARGGQYEQYF; CDR3 DNA: TGCAGTGCTAGGGGGGGACAGTACGAGCAGTACTTC
D gene: NA; clone size: NA; J gene: TRBJ2-3; V gene: TRBV12-3/TRBV12-4; CDR3 length: 15; CDR3 protein: CASSSPSTSTDTQYF; CDR3 DNA: TGTGCCAGCAGTTCTCCATCTACTAGCACAGATACGCAGTATTTT
D gene: NA; clone size: NA; J gene: TRBJ2-5; V gene: TRBV5-4; CDR3 length: 14; CDR3 protein: CASSRDPVKETQYF; CDR3 DNA: TGTGCCAGCAGCCGCGACCCGGTGAAAGAGACCCAGTACTTC
D gene: NA; clone size: NA; J gene: TRBJ1-3; V gene: TRBV30; CDR3 length: 15; CDR3 protein: CAWTASFGSGNTIYF; CDR3 DNA: TGTGCCTGGACCGCCTCTTTCGGCTCTGGAAACACCATATATTTT
D gene: NA; clone size: many; J gene: TRBJ2-1; V gene: TRBV28; CDR3 length: 16; CDR3 protein: CASSASTHSSYNEQFF; CDR3 DNA: TGTGCCAGCAGTGCCAGCACCCATAGCTCCTACAATGAGCAGTTCTTC
D gene: TRBD1; clone size: few; J gene: TRBJ2-5; V gene: TRBV12-3/TRBV12-4; CDR3 length: 16; CDR3 protein: CASSRRDRGPQETQYF; CDR3 DNA: TGTGCCAGCAGTCGCCGGGACAGGGGACCCCAGGAGACCCAGTACTTC
D gene: NA; clone size: few; J gene: TRBJ2-5; V gene: TRBV6-1; CDR3 length: 14; CDR3 protein: CASRPRVLQETQYF; CDR3 DNA: TGTGCCAGCAGACCTAGGGTACTCCAAGAGACCCAGTACTTC
D gene: NA; clone size: NA; J gene: TRBJ1-2; V gene: TRBV20-1; CDR3 length: 13; CDR3 protein: CSAVYRANYGYTF; CDR3 DNA: TGCAGTGCCGTGTACAGGGCTAACTATGGCTACACCTTC
D gene: TRBD1; clone size: NA; J gene: TRBJ2-5; V gene: TRBV11-2; CDR3 length: 17; CDR3 protein: CASGYPPTGDRGQTQYF; CDR3 DNA: TGTGCCAGCGGATACCCCCCTACCGGGGACAGGGGCCAGACCCAGTACTTC
D gene: TRBD2; clone size: few; J gene: TRBJ2-2; V gene: TRBV13; CDR3 length: 16; CDR3 protein: CASSFWTSGNTGELFF; CDR3 DNA: TGTGCCAGCAGCTTCTGGACTAGCGGGAACACCGGGGAGCTGTTTTTT
D gene: NA; clone size: NA; J gene: TRBJ2-2; V gene: TRBV19; CDR3 length: 16; CDR3 protein: CASSIEKHTNTGELFF; CDR3 DNA: TGTGCCAGTAGTATAGAAAAGCATACGAACACCGGGGAGCTGTTTTTT
D gene: NA; clone size: NA; J gene: TRBJ2-7; V gene: TRBV4-2; CDR3 length: 18; CDR3 protein: CASSQEELSGGSPYEQYF; CDR3 DNA: TGTGCCAGCAGCCAAGAGGAATTATCAGGGGGGAGTCCCTACGAGCAGTACTTC
D gene: NA; clone size: many; J gene: TRBJ1-2; V gene: TRBV3-1; CDR3 length: 13; CDR3 protein: CASSPGQLFGYTF; CDR3 DNA: TGTGCCAGCAGCCCCGGACAACTCTTTGGCTACACCTTC
D gene: TRBD1; clone size: many; J gene: TRBJ2-7; V gene: TRBV2; CDR3 length: 16; CDR3 protein: CASSRGAGQGFNEQYF; CDR3 DNA: TGTGCCAGCTCAAGAGGAGCCGGACAGGGGTTCAACGAGCAGTACTTC
D gene: NA; clone size: NA; J gene: TRBJ2-6; V gene: TRBV6-5; CDR3 length: 16; CDR3 protein: CASSYSGEPGANVLTF; CDR3 DNA: TGTGCCAGCAGTTACTCCGGGGAACCCGGGGCCAACGTCCTGACTTTC
D gene: NA; clone size: few; J gene: TRBJ2-2; V gene: TRBV7-2; CDR3 length: 15; CDR3 protein: CASSRRAAGTGELFF; CDR3 DNA: TGTGCCAGCAGCCGGCGGGCGGCGGGGACCGGGGAGCTGTTTTTT
D gene: TRBD2; clone size: few; J gene: TRBJ2-1; V gene: TRBV5-1; CDR3 length: 17; CDR3 protein: CASSPPAIAGIRNEQFF; CDR3 DNA: TGCGCCAGCAGCCCCCCGGCGATAGCGGGAATCAGAAATGAGCAGTTCTTC
D gene: TRBD1; clone size: many; J gene: TRBJ2-3; V gene: TRBV6-5; CDR3 length: 15; CDR3 protein: CASSYFGQGVDTQYF; CDR3 DNA: TGTGCCAGCAGTTACTTCGGACAGGGGGTAGATACGCAGTATTTT
D gene: TRBD2; clone size: many; J gene: TRBJ2-7; V gene: TRBV28; CDR3 length: 13; CDR3 protein: CASTESGTWEQYF; CDR3 DNA: TGTGCCAGCACTGAGAGCGGGACCTGGGAGCAGTACTTC
D gene: TRBD1; clone size: few; J gene: TRBJ2-7; V gene: TRBV18; CDR3 length: 15; CDR3 protein: CASSPLTGNSYEQYF; CDR3 DNA: TGTGCCAGCTCACCCCTGACAGGGAACTCCTACGAGCAGTACTTC
D gene: NA; clone size: many; J gene: TRBJ1-1; V gene: TRBV11-2; CDR3 length: 17; CDR3 protein: CASSLGIIREMNTEAFF; CDR3 DNA: TGTGCCAGCAGCTTAGGTATTATTCGGGAAATGAACACTGAAGCTTTCTTT
D gene: TRBD2; clone size: NA; J gene: TRBJ2-3; V gene: TRBV30; CDR3 length: 13; CDR3 protein: CAWRLAGVDTQYF; CDR3 DNA: TGTGCCTGGAGACTAGCGGGAGTGGATACGCAGTATTTT
D gene: NA; clone size: few; J gene: TRBJ2-1; V gene: TRBV15; CDR3 length: 15; CDR3 protein: CATSREYRSDNEQFF; CDR3 DNA: TGTGCCACCAGCAGAGAGTACAGATCAGACAATGAGCAGTTCTTC
D gene: TRBD2; clone size: NA; J gene: TRBJ2-5; V gene: TRBV20-1; CDR3 length: 17; CDR3 protein: CSARDVLGLAGLETQYF; CDR3 DNA: TGCAGTGCTAGAGATGTTTTGGGACTAGCGGGGTTAGAGACCCAGTACTTC
D gene: NA; clone size: NA; J gene: TRBJ1-1; V gene: TRBV9; CDR3 length: 14; CDR3 protein: CASSVDPTREGAFF; CDR3 DNA: TGTGCCAGCAGCGTAGACCCCACGAGGGAGGGGGCTTTCTTT
D gene: NA; clone size: NA; J gene: TRBJ1-1; V gene: TRBV4-1; CDR3 length: 14; CDR3 protein: CASSRNRVVAEAFF; CDR3 DNA: TGCGCCAGCAGCCGGAACAGGGTTGTTGCTGAAGCTTTCTTT
D gene: NA; clone size: NA; J gene: TRBJ2-7; V gene: TRBV24-1; CDR3 length: 15; CDR3 protein: CATTRRDSDNYEQYF; CDR3 DNA: TGTGCCACCACAAGGCGGGACAGTGATAATTACGAGCAGTACTTC
D gene: NA; clone size: few; J gene: TRBJ2-7; V gene: TRBV6-1; CDR3 length: 13; CDR3 protein: CATGSVSNYEQYF; CDR3 DNA: TGTGCCACTGGATCGGTTTCGAACTACGAGCAGTACTTC
D gene: TRBD2; clone size: many; J gene: TRBJ2-3; V gene: TRBV20-1; CDR3 length: 15; CDR3 protein: CSAREASGRTDTQYF; CDR3 DNA: TGCAGTGCTAGAGAGGCTAGCGGGCGCACAGATACGCAGTATTTT
D gene: NA; clone size: many; J gene: TRBJ1-1; V gene: TRBV12-3/TRBV12-4; CDR3 length: 14; CDR3 protein: CASSLHSLNTEAFF; CDR3 DNA: TGTGCCAGCAGTTTACACAGCCTCAACACTGAAGCTTTCTTT
D gene: TRBD2; clone size: NA; J gene: TRBJ2-5; V gene: TRBV9; CDR3 length: 14; CDR3 protein: CASSVTSGGETQYF; CDR3 DNA: TGTGCCAGCAGCGTAACTAGCGGGGGGGAGACCCAGTACTTC
D gene: NA; clone size: NA; J gene: TRBJ2-1; V gene: TRBV20-1; CDR3 length: 15; CDR3 protein: CSAREHGTPYNEQFF; CDR3 DNA: TGCAGTGCTAGAGAGCACGGAACTCCCTACAATGAGCAGTTCTTC
D gene: NA; clone size: NA; J gene: TRBJ2-3; V gene: TRBV5-1; CDR3 length: 18; CDR3 protein: CASSLGAVGWGAPDTQYF; CDR3 DNA: TGCGCCAGCAGCTTGGGGGCCGTTGGTTGGGGCGCCCCAGATACGCAGTATTTT
D gene: TRBD2; clone size: many; J gene: TRBJ2-3; V gene: TRBV20-1; CDR3 length: 20; CDR3 protein: CSARDPMDVAGGLSTDTQYF; CDR3 DNA: TGCAGTGCTAGAGATCCTATGGACGTAGCGGGGGGCTTAAGCACAGATACGCAGTATTTT
D gene: TRBD2; clone size: many; J gene: TRBJ2-5; V gene: TRBV6-1; CDR3 length: 17; CDR3 protein: CASSIGASGRSLETQYF; CDR3 DNA: TGTGCCAGCAGTATCGGGGCTAGCGGGAGGAGTTTAGAGACCCAGTACTTC
D gene: NA; clone size: NA; J gene: TRBJ2-1; V gene: TRBV20-1; CDR3 length: 13; CDR3 protein: CSAYQGFDNEQFF; CDR3 DNA: TGCAGTGCTTACCAAGGTTTCGACAATGAGCAGTTCTTC
D gene: NA; clone size: NA; J gene: TRBJ1-3; V gene: TRBV5-6; CDR3 length: 14; CDR3 protein: CASAEAGMGNTIYF; CDR3 DNA: TGTGCCAGCGCTGAGGCAGGGATGGGAAACACCATATATTTT